This is a list of T cell receptor beta chains from one sample in a study of OX40 agonist ivuxolimab in advanced cancers. Only in-frame clones appear in the TCRdb table, and some are missing; sequencing was by immunoSEQ multiplex PCR. The top ten clones hold 1.5% to 2% of a sample with tens of thousands of clones, about 86% of them seen once. The material was CD4+ or CD8+ T cells sorted from blood, obtained in a trial of the OX40 agonist ivuxolimab. All receptors derive from an adult with an advanced solid tumor such as melanoma, head and neck, liver or kidney cancer. Each CDR3 is given with its conserved first and last residue. D genes are given only for firm matches. The size field is filled for only some rows; it gives once, few, many or a size class.

TRBJ2-7,TRBV6-1,TRBD2,NA,CASSEKGLGFTEQYF,TGTGCCAGCAGTGAAAAGGGACTAGGTTTTACGGAGCAGTACTTC
TRBJ1-1,TRBV11-2,TRBD1,few,CASSVQGAEAFF,TGTGCCAGCAGCGTCCAGGGGGCTGAAGCTTTCTTT
TRBJ1-2,TRBV30,TRBD1,NA,CAWRQGADGYTF,TGTGCCTGGAGACAGGGGGCAGATGGCTACACCTTC
TRBJ1-1,TRBV20-1,NA,few,CSVDSRSEAFF,TGCAGTGTGGACAGTCGGTCTGAAGCTTTCTTT
TRBJ1-4,TRBV5-1,NA,NA,CASSLVQGWGEKLFF,TGCGCCAGCAGCTTGGTGCAAGGCTGGGGTGAAAAACTGTTTTTT
TRBJ2-3,TRBV11-1,NA,NA,CASSPRPDTQYF,TGTGCCAGCAGCCCAAGACCGGATACGCAGTATTTT
TRBJ2-1,TRBV28,NA,NA,CASSSPPLKQFF,TGTGCCAGCAGTTCCCCCCCCCTCAAGCAGTTCTTC
TRBJ1-6,TRBV19,NA,once,CASSPGLNWGPLHF,TGTGCCAGTAGTCCAGGGCTGAATTGGGGACCCCTCCACTTT
TRBJ2-2,TRBV2,NA,NA,CASRIVGNTGELFF,TGTGCCAGCAGGATCGTAGGGAACACCGGGGAGCTGTTTTTT
TRBJ1-1,TRBV18,NA,once,CASSQVENTEAFF,TGTGCCAGCTCACAGGTGGAGAACACTGAAGCTTTCTTT
TRBJ1-1,TRBV7-9,TRBD1,NA,CASSLVQGGDDTEAFF,TGTGCCAGCAGCCTCGTACAGGGGGGTGATGACACTGAAGCTTTCTTT
TRBJ1-2,TRBV12-5,TRBD1,NA,CASGPVSRGRGYGYTF,TGTGCTAGTGGTCCCGTATCCAGGGGGCGCGGCTATGGCTACACCTTC
TRBJ2-5,TRBV10-2,NA,NA,CASSKPSGPVETQYF,TGCGCCAGCAGCAAACCTTCTGGACCGGTAGAGACCCAGTACTTC
TRBJ2-3,TRBV19,TRBD2,once,CASSIDSGGTDTQYF,TGTGCCAGTAGTATAGACAGCGGGGGCACAGATACGCAGTATTTT
TRBJ1-2,TRBV6-5,NA,NA,CASSPSGYYGYTF,TGTGCCAGCAGCCCCTCGGGGTACTATGGCTACACCTTC
TRBJ2-1,TRBV7-9,NA,NA,CASSSRFSYNEQFF,TGTGCCAGCAGCTCCAGGTTTTCCTACAATGAGCAGTTCTTC
TRBJ1-5,TRBV29-1,NA,NA,CSVASSLSNQPQHF,TGCAGCGTTGCTTCCAGCCTTAGCAATCAGCCCCAGCATTTT
TRBJ1-2,TRBV20-1,NA,NA,CSARRAYGYTF,TGCAGTGCTAGACGGGCCTATGGCTACACCTTC
TRBJ1-1,TRBV5-1,NA,NA,CASSPTGTDTEAFF,TGCGCCAGCAGTCCTACAGGGACGGACACTGAAGCTTTCTTT
TRBJ1-2,TRBV9,NA,NA,CASKRQGGYTF,TGTGCCAGCAAACGTCAGGGAGGCTACACCTTC
TRBJ2-7,TRBV2,TRBD1,NA,CASTTDRGRSYEQYF,TGTGCCAGCACCACTGACAGGGGAAGATCCTACGAGCAGTACTTC
TRBJ1-1,TRBV29-1,NA,NA,CSVARGITEAFF,TGCAGCGTTGCGAGGGGGATTACTGAAGCTTTCTTT
TRBJ1-1,TRBV30,NA,NA,CAWKQIGWDTEAFF,TGTGCCTGGAAGCAGATAGGGTGGGACACTGAAGCTTTCTTT
TRBJ1-1,TRBV19,TRBD1,NA,CASSKGTGRGNTEAFF,TGTGCCAGTAGTAAAGGGACAGGGAGAGGGAACACTGAAGCTTTCTTT
TRBJ1-2,TRBV7-2,NA,NA,CASSPSGEGGYGYTF,TGTGCCAGCAGCCCAAGCGGGGAGGGTGGCTATGGCTACACCTTC
TRBJ1-2,TRBV30,NA,NA,CACTGTPLGYTF,TGTGCCTGTACCGGGACCCCTTTGGGCTACACCTTC
TRBJ1-4,TRBV30,NA,once,CAWSVRGLWEKLFF,TGTGCCTGGAGCGTTAGGGGCCTCTGGGAAAAACTGTTTTTT
TRBJ2-6,TRBV19,NA,NA,CASRKGSRGSGANVLTF,TGTGCCAGTAGGAAGGGGTCCCGGGGCTCAGGGGCCAACGTCCTGACTTTC
TRBJ2-1,TRBV6-1,TRBD1,NA,CASSYRGNEQFF,TGTGCCAGCAGCTACAGGGGAAATGAGCAGTTCTTC
TRBJ2-7,TRBV7-3,NA,NA,CASSPFDSNEQYF,TGTGCCAGCAGCCCTTTTGACAGTAACGAGCAGTACTTC
TRBJ1-5,TRBV19,NA,NA,CASSTTGEGSQPQHF,TGTGCCAGTAGTACGACAGGAGAGGGTAGTCAGCCCCAGCATTTT
TRBJ1-5,TRBV16,NA,NA,CASSQQGRAQPQHF,TGTGCCAGCAGCCAGCAGGGAAGGGCTCAGCCCCAGCATTTT
TRBJ2-1,TRBV10-3,TRBD1,NA,CAISGGVRGRSGYNEQFF,TGTGCCATCTCTGGCGGGGTCAGGGGGCGATCAGGCTACAATGAGCAGTTCTTC
TRBJ1-2,TRBV6-1,NA,NA,CASSRTRFDGYTF,TGTGCCAGCAGCCGTACAAGGTTCGATGGCTACACCTTC
TRBJ2-1,TRBV10-3,NA,NA,CAISEGVREQFF,TGTGCCATCAGTGAGGGGGTCCGTGAGCAGTTCTTC
TRBJ2-7,TRBV28,NA,NA,CASSEGPERPQYF,TGTGCCAGCAGTGAGGGGCCGGAGAGACCGCAGTACTTC
TRBJ2-2,TRBV7-9,TRBD1,NA,CASSYGTGITGELFF,TGTGCCAGCAGCTACGGGACAGGGATCACCGGGGAGCTGTTTTTT
TRBJ1-5,TRBV6-1,NA,NA,CASSEGGAFYQPQHF,TGTGCCAGCAGTGAAGGCGGGGCCTTCTATCAGCCCCAGCATTTT
TRBJ2-1,TRBV11-3,TRBD1,NA,CASSPDRGSYNEQFF,TGTGCCAGCAGCCCGGACAGGGGCTCCTACAATGAGCAGTTCTTC
TRBJ2-5,TRBV7-7,NA,NA,CASSLNTVKETQYF,TGTGCCAGCAGCTTGAACACAGTTAAAGAGACCCAGTACTTC
TRBJ2-1,TRBV5-4,TRBD2,NA,CASSQGTSERGFF,TGTGCCAGCAGCCAGGGGACTAGCGAAAGAGGGTTCTTC
TRBJ1-3,TRBV5-1,NA,NA,CASSLLGPESAGNTIYF,TGCGCCAGCAGCTTGTTAGGTCCGGAGTCAGCCGGAAACACCATATATTTT
TRBJ2-3,TRBV7-2,NA,NA,CASSFRRQSDTQYF,TGTGCCAGCAGCTTCCGCAGACAGTCCGATACGCAGTATTTT
TRBJ2-3,TRBV5-1,NA,NA,CASSLANTDTQYF,TGCGCCAGCAGCCTTGCTAACACAGATACGCAGTATTTT
TRBJ1-3,TRBV28,TRBD1,NA,CASSFASGQGTGNTIYF,TGTGCCAGCAGTTTTGCATCCGGACAGGGGACTGGAAACACCATATATTTT
TRBJ2-2,TRBV19,TRBD2,NA,CASTGREVGPGELFF,TGTGCCAGTACGGGTCGGGAGGTGGGTCCCGGGGAGCTGTTTTTT
TRBJ2-3,TRBV29-1,NA,few,CSGRQTSTDTQYF,TGCAGCGGAAGACAGACTAGCACAGATACGCAGTATTTT
TRBJ1-1,TRBV9,NA,NA,CASSVAPNLGAANTEAFF,TGTGCCAGCAGCGTTGCCCCAAATTTGGGCGCAGCGAACACTGAAGCTTTCTTT
TRBJ2-7,TRBV7-2,TRBD2,NA,CATSPSGEQYF,TGTGCCACTTCCCCTAGCGGCGAGCAGTACTTC
TRBJ1-2,TRBV30,NA,NA,CAWTLTGRSYYGYTF,TGTGCCTGGACACTAACAGGCCGGTCTTACTATGGCTACACCTTC
TRBJ1-2,TRBV28,NA,NA,CASSFRQVMLYGYTF,TGTGCCAGCAGTTTTAGGCAGGTTATGCTCTATGGCTACACCTTC
TRBJ1-2,TRBV7-9,NA,NA,CASSFLGAGGYTF,TGTGCCAGCAGCTTTCTGGGGGCCGGTGGCTACACCTTC
TRBJ2-5,TRBV7-6,NA,NA,CASSYGGPWETQYF,TGTGCCAGCAGCTACGGGGGGCCTTGGGAGACCCAGTACTTC
TRBJ2-5,TRBV9,TRBD1,NA,CASSLSSGQVKETQYF,TGTGCCAGCAGCCTAAGCTCGGGACAGGTTAAAGAGACCCAGTACTTC
TRBJ2-3,TRBV11-2,TRBD2,NA,CASSLAGSGGPTDTQYF,TGTGCCAGCAGCTTAGCTGGTAGCGGGGGTCCCACAGATACGCAGTATTTT
TRBJ1-5,TRBV2,TRBD1,few,CASSLGTANQPQHF,TGTGCCAGCAGCCTGGGGACAGCCAATCAGCCCCAGCATTTT
TRBJ2-1,TRBV5-1,NA,NA,CASREGQPSSNEQFF,TGCGCCAGCAGAGAGGGACAACCTAGCAGCAATGAGCAGTTCTTC
TRBJ2-3,TRBV6-6,TRBD2,NA,CASRRGGPRTDTQYF,TGTGCCAGCAGGCGGGGGGGCCCTCGCACAGATACGCAGTATTTT
TRBJ1-4,TRBV2,TRBD1,NA,CASSPGTGGAGEKLFF,TGTGCCAGCAGTCCCGGGACAGGGGGCGCGGGTGAAAAACTGTTTTTT